The 29 T cell receptor beta chains below were found in one sample sequenced in a study of cytomegalovirus exposure and HLA in healthy donors (TCRdb year 2017). The library was obtained by the immunoSEQ multiplex PCR assay. The table comes from immuneACCESS by way of TCRdb, which keeps in-frame sequences with V and J called. Part of the clones is missing from these tables; in studies checked, under half for an unresolved V gene and the rest for unknown reasons. The sample contains approximately 150,000 clones, approximately 91% of them found a single time. The top ten clones comprise more than 2.5% of the sample. Sample: PBMCs. All receptors come from a woman aged 18-35 years in good health and CMV-seropositive.

The CDR3 DNA sequence: TGTGCCAGCAGCTTGGGGACAGGGTTGGCGAACACTGAAGCTTTCTTT. It yields the protein CASSLGTGLANTEAFF. This rearrangement joins TRBV11-3 to TRBJ1-1; TRBD1 agrees at 9 bases. This CDR3 has 16 residues. CDR1 and CDR2 (germline): SGHNT, YENEEA. The V segment lost 3 bases and the J segment 1 base; nucleotides outside the gene matches: 6.

The chain is built from TRBV30 and TRBJ2-7; TRBD1 aligns across 7 bases. This CDR3 has 11 amino acids. Germline loops: CDR1 GTSNPN, CDR2 SVGIG (reference sequence). Trimming at V came to 5 bases and at J to 6 bases, leaving 4 bases not matched to a gene. CDR3 protein: CAWVYRGEQYF. Written as DNA, the CDR3 is TGTGCCTGGGTCTACAGGGGCGAGCAGTACTTC.

The rearrangement joins TRBV2 to TRBJ2-1, with 10 bases that match TRBD2. Germline values: CDR1 SNHLY, CDR2 FYNNEI. The V and J ends lost 6 bases and 6 bases, in that order; junction bases with no gene match: 8. The CDR3 extends over 15 amino acids. The CDR3 DNA sequence: TGTGCCAGCAGGGGTCTAGCGGGAGTTGTCAATGAGCAGTTCTTC. This translates into CASRGLAGVVNEQFF.

This chain's CDR3 is CASSYSRRAHYEQYF. The CDR3 bases are TGTGCCAGCAGTTACTCGAGGAGGGCCCACTACGAGCAGTACTTC. This sequence joins TRBV6-5 and TRBJ2-7, with a tentative D call TRBD2 (6 bases). CDR3 length: 15 amino acids. V lost 0 bases and J 3 bases, leaving 12 bases between the germline ends. Germline V gene data show CDR1 as MNHEY and CDR2 as SVGAGI.

This clone has only one observation. The chain combines TRBV2 with TRBJ2-5; D is ambiguous. The CDR3 consists of 14 residues. CDR1 is SNHLY, CDR2 FYNNEI, per germline. V lost 6 bases to trimming and J lost 5 bases, with 16 bases between them. CDR3 sequence (DNA): TGTGCCAGCAGCCCGACATTGCGTCGGGAGACCCAGTACTTC. It specifies CASSPTLRRETQYF.

The chain employs TRBV6-5 and TRBJ2-7; 8 nucleotides align to TRBD1. Germline V CDR1 and CDR2: MNHEY, SVGAGI. V dropped 5 bases and J dropped 0; count of bases not matched to a gene: 3. This CDR3 is 14 amino acids long. The CDR3 region is CASSDRGLSYEQYF. CDR3 nucleotide sequence: TGTGCCAGCAGTGACAGGGGACTCTCCTACGAGCAGTACTTC.

The V and J genes are TRBV28 and TRBJ1-5, with TRBD1 matching 9 bases. CDR1 and CDR2 from the germline V gene are MDHEN and SYDVKM. V was pared by 5 bases and J by 0 bases, with 11 bases of the junction left unmatched. The CDR3 consists of 18 residues. The CDR3 here is CASSLRQGGPYSNQPQHF. CDR3 nucleotides: TGTGCCAGCAGTCTCAGACAGGGGGGCCCTTATAGCAATCAGCCCCAGCATTTT.

The DNA for the CDR3 is TGCACCAGCAGCCACCCGCCGGGACGCGCGGGGTATAGTACCGGGGAGCTGTTTTTT. This sequence encodes CTSSHPPGRAGYSTGELFF. The V call is TRBV1, the J call TRBJ2-2; the table assigns TRBD2, which was not confirmed against the DNA. TRBV1 is an annotated pseudogene. The length of the CDR3 is 19 residues.

The chain joins TRBV2 to TRBJ2-7; 7 bases fit TRBD1. J was trimmed by 2 bases and V by 5 bases; bases with no gene match: 6. Germline V gene data show CDR1 as SNHLY and CDR2 as FYNNEI. The CDR3 totals 14 residues. CDR3 DNA sequence: TGTGCCAGCAGTAGGGGGCGCCAAACCTACGAGCAGTACTTC. This sequence encodes CASSRGRQTYEQYF.

The chain links TRBV6-1 to TRBJ2-3, with D tentatively TRBD2 (6 bases). Germline CDR1 is MNHNS and CDR2 is SASEGT. The CDR3 is 12 amino acids. V lost 4 bases to trimming and J lost 9 bases, with 11 bases between them. CDR3 nucleotide sequence: TGTGCCAGCAGTGTAAGCGGGTCAACGCAGTATTTT. This gives the protein CASSVSGSTQYF.

The sample holds a few counts of this clone. The chain has TRBV12-5 and TRBJ2-7, with TRBD1 matching 10 bases. The CDR3 sequence is 15 residues long. J was trimmed by 6 bases and V by 6 bases; bases with no gene match: 11. Per the germline V gene, CDR1 is LGHNT and CDR2 is FRNRAP. CDR3 sequence: CASGLGQGLRGEQYF. CDR3 nucleotides: TGTGCTAGTGGACTGGGACAGGGGCTCCGCGGCGAGCAGTACTTC.

The genes are TRBV4-1 and TRBJ2-7, with a weak D call TRBD2 (6 bases). This CDR3 has 13 amino acids. With 4 bases removed from V and 1 base from J, the gap between germline ends came to 8 bases. Germline-derived CDR1 and CDR2 are MGHRA and YSYEKL. CDR3 sequence reads: CASSLGGSYEQYF. The CDR3 DNA is TGCGCCAGCAGCCTTGGGGGGTCCTACGAGCAGTACTTC.

The chain is built from TRBV6-5 and TRBJ2-7; 9 bases match TRBD1. The CDR3 is 15 residues long. V shed 6 bases, J shed 3 bases, and the junction held 9 bases outside the gene matches. CDR1 is MNHEY and CDR2 is SVGAGI in the germline V gene. The CDR3 region has the DNA TGTGCCAGCAGGGGTACCGGGACAGGGATCTACGAGCAGTACTTC. It yields the protein CASRGTGTGIYEQYF.

The rearrangement uses TRBV4-3 and TRBJ2-3; unclear D gene. The germline CDR1 and CDR2 sequences are LGHNA and YSLEER. This CDR3 is built from 12 residues. V lost 2 bases, J lost 6 bases, and 6 bases lay in between. CDR3 residues: CASSQSSDTQYF. The DNA of the CDR3 is TGCGCCAGCAGCCAATCCTCGGATACGCAGTATTTT.

The chain links TRBV19 to TRBJ2-7; the D gene is possibly TRBD1 (6 bases). Germline V gene data show CDR1 as LNHDA and CDR2 as SQIVND (reference sequence). The V end lost 4 bases, the J end lost 3 bases, and 16 bases lay between the germline ends. The CDR3 consists of 15 residues. The CDR3 sequence is CASSNGQKNHYEQYF. The CDR3 coding sequence is TGTGCCAGTAGTAACGGACAGAAGAACCACTACGAGCAGTACTTC.

This clone was seen more than once but under ten times. This sequence joins TRBV27 and TRBJ2-7; no reliable D call. The CDR3 runs to 15 residues. CDR1 is MNHEY, CDR2 SMNVEV, per germline (reference sequence). Trimming shortened V by 5 bases and J by 1 base, and 15 bases separated the two germline ends. CDR3 amino acids: CASSQDTERSYEQYF. Here the CDR3 DNA reads TGTGCCAGCAGTCAAGACACCGAACGATCCTACGAGCAGTACTTC.

The gene calls are TRBV5-6 and TRBJ2-1; 10 bases map to TRBD2. The CDR3 is 15 amino acids. V was clipped by 0 bases and J by 4 bases; unmatched bases: 1. Germline CDR1 SGHDT, CDR2 YYEEEE. CDR3 sequence: CASSLGAGGYNEQFF. CDR3 DNA sequence: TGTGCCAGCAGCTTGGGAGCGGGGGGGTACAATGAGCAGTTCTTC.

CDR3: CASTLRTDPGNTIYF. CDR3 coding DNA: TGTGCCAGCACCCTCCGCACAGACCCTGGAAACACCATATATTTT. The chain links TRBV7-9 to TRBJ1-3; D remains ambiguous. This CDR3 is 15 amino acids long. Germline assignment: CDR1 SEHNR and CDR2 FQNEAQ (reference sequence). V was pared by 7 bases and J by 2 bases, with 15 bases between. Combining the CDR3 with reference TRBV7-9 and TRBJ1-3 gives the whole variable domain DTGVSQNPRHKITKRGQNVTFRCDPISEHNRLYWYRQTLGQGPEFLTYFQNEAQLEKSRLLSDRFSAERPKGSFSTLEIQRTEQGDSAMYLCASTLRTDPGNTIYFGEGSWLTVV.

The CDR3 DNA sequence: TGTGCCATCAGCAGGGGAACTAATGAAAAACTGTTTTTT. Translating it yields CAISRGTNEKLFF. The rearrangement links TRBV10-3 to TRBJ1-4; D is perhaps TRBD1 (6 bases). The CDR3 has 13 amino acids. Trimming pared 6 bases from V and 1 base from J, leaving 6 bases between. Germline CDR1 ENHRY, CDR2 SYGVKD.

The chain couples TRBV7-3 to TRBJ2-5; TRBD2 agrees at 10 bases. CDR3 length: 15 amino acids. J lost 5 bases, V lost 2 bases, and 5 bases had no gene match. Germline CDR1 and CDR2: SGHTA and FQGTGA. The CDR3 DNA reads TGTGCCAGCAGCTTACAAGCGGGAGGGCCGGAGACCCAGTACTTC. It codes for CASSLQAGGPETQYF. Using reference TRBV7-3 and TRBJ2-5 for the parts outside the CDR3, the full variable domain is GAGVSQTPSNKVTEKGKYVELRCDPISGHTALYWYRQSLGQGPEFLIYFQGTGAADDSGLPNDRFFAVRPEGSVSTLKIQRTERGDSAVYLCASSLQAGGPETQYFGPGTRLLVL.

The chain carries TRBV5-1 and TRBJ2-1, with 8 bases matching TRBD2. The germline V gene has CDR1 SGHRS and CDR2 YFSETQ. After removal of 0 bases from V and 7 bases from J, the junction contained 0 bases not matched to a gene. The CDR3 runs to 13 residues. This CDR3 is CASSLGLANEQFF. CDR3 DNA sequence: TGCGCCAGCAGCTTGGGACTAGCGAATGAGCAGTTCTTC.

The chain combines TRBV11-3 with TRBJ2-3; 8 nucleotides agree with TRBD2. The CDR3 is 14 residues long. The ends lost 3 bases at V and 3 bases at J; junction bases unmatched: 2. Germline V lookup: CDR1 SGHNT, CDR2 YENEEA. The CDR3 nucleotides are TGTGCCAGCAGCTTTGGCGGGAGGACAGATACGCAGTATTTT. This codes for CASSFGGRTDTQYF.

This clone was seen just once. The chain employs TRBV9 and TRBJ2-7, with a possible D match to TRBD2 (5 bases). CDR1 is SGDLS and CDR2 is YYNGEE in the germline V gene. V was shortened by 3 bases and J by 5 bases, with 18 bases between the two germline ends. The CDR3 is 15 residues long. The CDR3 nucleotides are TGTGCCAGCAGCGCGGAGGTGGGAGAGAACCACGAGCAGTACTTC. Translation: CASSAEVGENHEQYF. The whole variable domain, remainder taken from reference TRBV9 and TRBJ2-7, is DSGVTQTPKHLITATGQRVTLRCSPRSGDLSVYWYQQSLDQGLQFLIQYYNGEERAKGNILERFSAQQFPDLHSELNLSSLELGDSALYFCASSAEVGENHEQYFGPGTRLTVT.

The V call is TRBV5-1, the J call TRBJ1-2; D is possibly TRBD1 (5 bases). Germline V gives CDR1 SGHRS, CDR2 YFSETQ. This CDR3 comprises 14 residues. V was shortened by 0 bases and J by 2 bases, with 8 bases between the two germline ends. CDR3: CASSLGSGNYGYTF. The DNA for the CDR3 is TGCGCCAGCAGCTTGGGGTCAGGGAACTATGGCTACACCTTC.

Only one count was recorded for this clone. V is TRBV5-4 and J is TRBJ2-1; D remains unclear. The germline gives CDR1 SGHNT, CDR2 YYREEE (reference sequence). Trimming removed 0 bases at V and 9 bases at J, with 7 bases between. The CDR3 extends over 12 amino acids. The CDR3 DNA sequence: TGTGCCAGCAGCTTGGGTAGTTTTGAGCAGTTCTTC. Amino acids: CASSLGSFEQFF.

The table lists this clone with a count of one. The CDR3 here is CASSVFMEVNLRYNEQFF. CDR3 DNA: TGTGCCAGCAGCGTATTTATGGAGGTCAATCTGAGGTACAATGAGCAGTTCTTC. The chain joins TRBV9 to TRBJ2-1, with D maybe TRBD2 (5 bases). In germline, CDR1 is SGDLS, CDR2 YYNGEE. CDR3 length equals 18 residues. V was cut by 1 base and J by 4 bases, with 21 bases left in between.

This chain links TRBV7-8 with TRBJ1-2; TRBD1 is a possible D gene (6 bases). The length of the CDR3 is 15 residues. Trimming took 1 base from V and 8 from J, leaving 17 bases between them. Germline V gene data show CDR1 as SGHVS and CDR2 as FQNEAQ. For the CDR3, the DNA is TGTGCCAGCAGCTTAGTCGGGACAAAGGCTGGGGGCTACACCTTC. Residues: CASSLVGTKAGGYTF. Together with reference TRBV7-8 and TRBJ1-2, the CDR3 gives the full variable domain: GAGVSQSPRYKVAKRGQDVALRCDPISGHVSLFWYQQALGQGPEFLTYFQNEAQLDKSGLPSDRFFAERPEGSVSTLKIQRTQQEDSAVYLCASSLVGTKAGGYTFGSGTRLTVV.

CDR3 sequence: CASSPASRGGGGETQYF. The CDR3 DNA is TGTGCCAGCTCACCTGCCTCCCGCGGGGGCGGCGGGGAGACCCAGTACTTC. The genes are TRBV18 and TRBJ2-5, with D possibly being TRBD2 (7 bases). Trimming took off 3 bases at V and 5 bases at J, with 22 bases between the two ends. The CDR3 extends over 17 amino acids. Germline CDR1 KGHSH, CDR2 LQKENI.

This chain joins TRBV5-8 and TRBJ2-7; D perhaps matches TRBD2 (5 bases). Germline V lookup: CDR1 SGHTS, CDR2 YDEGEE. V was shortened by 0 bases and J by 5 bases, with 9 bases between the two germline ends. This CDR3 is 13 amino acids long. Here the CDR3 reads CASSLELGDEQYF. The CDR3 bases are TGTGCCAGCAGCTTGGAGCTCGGGGACGAGCAGTACTTC.